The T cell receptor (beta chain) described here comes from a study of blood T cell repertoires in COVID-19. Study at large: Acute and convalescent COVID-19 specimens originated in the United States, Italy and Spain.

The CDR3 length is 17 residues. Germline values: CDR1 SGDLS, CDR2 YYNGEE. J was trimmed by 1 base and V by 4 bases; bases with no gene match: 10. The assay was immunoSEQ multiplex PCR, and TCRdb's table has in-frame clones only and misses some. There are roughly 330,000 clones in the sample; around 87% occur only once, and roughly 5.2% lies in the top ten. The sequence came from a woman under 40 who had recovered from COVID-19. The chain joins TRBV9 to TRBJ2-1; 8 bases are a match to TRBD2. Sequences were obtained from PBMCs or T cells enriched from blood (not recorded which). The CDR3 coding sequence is TGTGCCAGCAGCCCAGGGCCCCAGCGGGGGTCCTACAATGAGCAGTTCTTC. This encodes CASSPGPQRGSYNEQFF.